This TCR beta chain originates from a study of blood T cell repertoires in COVID-19. This CDR3 spans 14 amino acids. Trimming stripped 3 bases from V and 7 bases from J, with 11 bases between. Germline values: CDR1 KGHDR, CDR2 SFDVKD. Only in-frame clones appear in the TCRdb table, and some are missing; sequencing was by immunoSEQ multiplex PCR. The sample shows a few hundred thousand clones, 85% to 90% of them seen only once. Cohort assignment relied on participant-reported clinical history. Symptom resolution, clearance, or two negative PCRs marked donors in Cohort 3 as recovered. The V gene is TRBV24-1, the J gene TRBJ2-2, with unresolved D. The TCR comes from a woman aged 18-29 years who had recovered from COVID-19. Sequencing was carried out using PBMCs or T cells enriched from blood (not recorded which). CDR3 in amino acids: CATSDAGYDGELFF. DNA for the CDR3: TGTGCCACCAGTGATGCCGGGTATGACGGGGAGCTGTTTTTT.